Listed below are T cell receptor beta chains from one sample, sequenced in a study of pediatric ulcerative colitis. TCRdb's copy holds only in-frame clones and misses some; the assay was immunoSEQ multiplex PCR. There are about 16,000 clones in the sample; approximately 80% occur only once, and just over 7.5% lies in the top ten. The sequencing sample was made of gut tissue. These receptors originate from a boy between 10 and 17 years old who was a control in a study of pediatric ulcerative colitis. Both conserved end residues are trimmed from each CDR3. Fields, in order: CDR3 length, V gene, clone size, CDR3 protein. Only part of the rows carry a size: once, few, many, or a class if the clone is expanded.

>11|TRBV14|-
ASSQGMNTEAF
>13|TRBV7-9|-
ASSLQGITYNEQF
>12|TRBV7-6|once
ASSSQGIGQPQH
>11|TRBV10-3|-
AIKGSGANVLT
>11|TRBV6-5|-
ASSSRRDTEAF
>14|TRBV5-1|once
ASSGKGVPSTDTQY
>12|TRBV5-6|-
ASSPAGNYNEQF
>11|TRBV10-2|once
ASNRDRITEAF
>11|TRBV7-3|-
ASSLSREDTQY
>14|TRBV5-4|once
ASSITGDRRTDTQY
>12|TRBV13|once
ASSLPSKNTEAF